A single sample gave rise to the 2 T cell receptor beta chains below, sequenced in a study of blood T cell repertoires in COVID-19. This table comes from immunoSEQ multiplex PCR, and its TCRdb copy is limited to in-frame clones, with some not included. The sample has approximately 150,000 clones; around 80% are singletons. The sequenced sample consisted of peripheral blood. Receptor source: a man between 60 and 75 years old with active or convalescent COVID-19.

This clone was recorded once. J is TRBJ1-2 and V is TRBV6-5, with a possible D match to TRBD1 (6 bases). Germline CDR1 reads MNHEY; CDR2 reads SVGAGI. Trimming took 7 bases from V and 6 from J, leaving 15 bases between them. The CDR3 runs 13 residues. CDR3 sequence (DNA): TGTGCCAGCAAAAATCTACAGGGAGATGGCTACACCTTC. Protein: CASKNLQGDGYTF.

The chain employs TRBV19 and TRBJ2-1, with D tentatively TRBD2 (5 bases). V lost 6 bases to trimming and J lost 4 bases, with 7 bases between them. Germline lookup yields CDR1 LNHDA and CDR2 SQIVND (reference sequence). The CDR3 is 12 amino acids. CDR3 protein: CASSSGYNEQFF. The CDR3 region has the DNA TGTGCCAGTAGCTCGGGATACAATGAGCAGTTCTTC.